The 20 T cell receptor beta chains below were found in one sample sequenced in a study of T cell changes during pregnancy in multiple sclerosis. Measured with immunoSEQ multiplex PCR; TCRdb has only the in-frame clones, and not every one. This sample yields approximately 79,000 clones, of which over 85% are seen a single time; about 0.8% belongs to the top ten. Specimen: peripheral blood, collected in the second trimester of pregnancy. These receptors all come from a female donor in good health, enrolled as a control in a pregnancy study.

The chain's CDR3 is CASSASGTPNTEAFF. The CDR3 DNA follows: TGTGCCAGCAGCGCCAGCGGGACACCGAACACTGAAGCTTTCTTT. J is TRBJ1-1 and V is TRBV9; perhaps TRBD1 as D (6 bases). Trimming left V 3 bases short and J 1 base short, with 13 bases between. This CDR3 region has 15 residues. Germline V gene sequence: CDR1 SGDLS, CDR2 YYNGEE.

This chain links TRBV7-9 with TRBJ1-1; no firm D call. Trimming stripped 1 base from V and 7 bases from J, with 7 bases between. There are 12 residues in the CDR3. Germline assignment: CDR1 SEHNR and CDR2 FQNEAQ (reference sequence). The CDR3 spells CASSLGPLEAFF. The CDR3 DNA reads TGTGCCAGCAGCTTAGGGCCGCTTGAAGCTTTCTTT.

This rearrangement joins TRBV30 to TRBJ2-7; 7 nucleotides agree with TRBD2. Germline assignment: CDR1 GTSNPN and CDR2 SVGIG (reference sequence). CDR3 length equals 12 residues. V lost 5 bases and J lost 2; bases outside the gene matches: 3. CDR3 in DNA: TGTGCCTGGTGGGGGGGAACCTACGAGCAGTACTTC. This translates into CAWWGGTYEQYF.

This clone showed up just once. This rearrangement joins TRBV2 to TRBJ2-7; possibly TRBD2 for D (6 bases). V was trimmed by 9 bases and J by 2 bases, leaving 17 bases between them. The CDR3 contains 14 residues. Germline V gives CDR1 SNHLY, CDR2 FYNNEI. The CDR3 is CASRLGGGTYEQYF. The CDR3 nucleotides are TGTGCCAGTCGCCTAGGCGGCGGGACCTACGAGCAGTACTTC.

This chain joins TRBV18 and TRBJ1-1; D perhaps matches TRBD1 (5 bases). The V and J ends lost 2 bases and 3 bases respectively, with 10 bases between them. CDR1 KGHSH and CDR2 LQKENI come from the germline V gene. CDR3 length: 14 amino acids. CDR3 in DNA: TGTGCCAGCTCACCAAACATAGGGGACACTGAAGCTTTCTTT. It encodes CASSPNIGDTEAFF.

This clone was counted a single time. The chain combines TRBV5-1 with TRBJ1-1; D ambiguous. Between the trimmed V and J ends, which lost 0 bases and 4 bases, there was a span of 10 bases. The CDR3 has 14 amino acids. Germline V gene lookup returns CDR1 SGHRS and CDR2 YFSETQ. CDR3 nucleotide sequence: TGCGCCAGCAGCTTGGATCAGGTGGGCACTGAAGCTTTCTTT. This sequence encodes CASSLDQVGTEAFF.

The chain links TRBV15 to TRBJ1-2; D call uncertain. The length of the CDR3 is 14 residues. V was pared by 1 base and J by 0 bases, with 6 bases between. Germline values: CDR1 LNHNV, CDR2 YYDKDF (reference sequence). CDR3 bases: TGTGCCACCAGCAGAGGGGGAGCTAACTATGGCTACACCTTC. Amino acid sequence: CATSRGGANYGYTF.

DNA for the CDR3: TGTGCCAGCAGCGTCGGACTAGCGATTGGGTACGAGCAGTACTTC. It translates to CASSVGLAIGYEQYF. J is TRBJ2-7 and V is TRBV5-4; 9 bases agree with TRBD2. Per the germline V gene, CDR1 is SGHNT and CDR2 is YYREEE (reference sequence). Trimming cost V 4 bases and J 4 bases; bases outside gene matches: 9. CDR3 length: 15 amino acids.

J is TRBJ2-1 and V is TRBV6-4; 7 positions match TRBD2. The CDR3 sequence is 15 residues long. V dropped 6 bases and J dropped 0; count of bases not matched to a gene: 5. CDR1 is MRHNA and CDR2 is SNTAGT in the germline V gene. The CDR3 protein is CASRPAGSSYNEQFF. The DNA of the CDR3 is TGTGCCAGCAGACCAGCGGGGAGCTCCTACAATGAGCAGTTCTTC.

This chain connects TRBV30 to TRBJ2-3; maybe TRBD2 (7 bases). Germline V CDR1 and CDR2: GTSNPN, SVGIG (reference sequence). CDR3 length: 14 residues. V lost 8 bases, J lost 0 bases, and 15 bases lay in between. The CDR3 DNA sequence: TGTGCCCATAGGGGGGGGCTAAGCACAGATACGCAGTATTTT. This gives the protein CAHRGGLSTDTQYF.

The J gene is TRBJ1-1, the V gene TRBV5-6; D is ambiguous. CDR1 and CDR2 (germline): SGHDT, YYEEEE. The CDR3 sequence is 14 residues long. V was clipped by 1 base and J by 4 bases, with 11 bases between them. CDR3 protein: CASSLYLRGTEAFF. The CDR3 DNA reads TGTGCCAGCAGCTTGTATCTTAGAGGCACTGAAGCTTTCTTT.

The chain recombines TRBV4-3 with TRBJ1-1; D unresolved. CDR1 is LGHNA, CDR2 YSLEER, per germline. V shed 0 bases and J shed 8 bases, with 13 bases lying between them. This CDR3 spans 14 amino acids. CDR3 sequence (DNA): TGCGCCAGCAGCCAAGATCCACGGGTTGCCGAAGCTTTCTTT. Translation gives CASSQDPRVAEAFF.

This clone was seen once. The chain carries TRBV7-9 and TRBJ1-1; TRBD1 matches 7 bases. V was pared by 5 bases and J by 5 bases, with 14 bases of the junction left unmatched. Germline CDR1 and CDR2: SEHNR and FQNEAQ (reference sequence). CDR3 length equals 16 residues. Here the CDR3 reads CASSPLGAGGRTEAFF. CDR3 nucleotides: TGTGCCAGCAGCCCCTTAGGGGCAGGGGGAAGAACTGAAGCTTTCTTT.

The CDR3 DNA reads TGTGCCAGCACCCCCGCGACAGTTAGCAATCAGCCCCAGCATTTT. Translated: CASTPATVSNQPQHF. The rearrangement joins TRBV28 to TRBJ1-5, with a weak D call TRBD1 (5 bases). Between the trimmed V and J ends, which lost 7 bases and 0 bases, there was a span of 13 bases. The germline V gene encodes CDR1 MDHEN and CDR2 SYDVKM. The CDR3 extends over 15 amino acids.

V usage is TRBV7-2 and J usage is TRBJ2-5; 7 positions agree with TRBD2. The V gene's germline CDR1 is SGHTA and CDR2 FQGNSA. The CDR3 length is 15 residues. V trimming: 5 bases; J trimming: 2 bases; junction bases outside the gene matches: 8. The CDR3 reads CASSANGLGQETQYF. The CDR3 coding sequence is TGTGCCAGCAGCGCAAATGGACTAGGACAAGAGACCCAGTACTTC.

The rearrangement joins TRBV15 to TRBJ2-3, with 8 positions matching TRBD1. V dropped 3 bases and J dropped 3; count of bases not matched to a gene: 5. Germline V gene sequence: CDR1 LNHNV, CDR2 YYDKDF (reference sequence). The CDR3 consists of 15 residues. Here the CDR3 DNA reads TGTGCCACCAGCAGGAGACAGGGGTTGACAGATACGCAGTATTTT. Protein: CATSRRQGLTDTQYF.

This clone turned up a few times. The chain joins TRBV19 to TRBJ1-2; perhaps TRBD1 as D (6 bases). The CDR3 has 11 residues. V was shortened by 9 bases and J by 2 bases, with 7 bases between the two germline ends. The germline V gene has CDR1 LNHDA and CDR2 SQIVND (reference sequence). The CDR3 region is CASGTNYGYTF. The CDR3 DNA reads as TGTGCCAGCGGGACAAACTATGGCTACACCTTC. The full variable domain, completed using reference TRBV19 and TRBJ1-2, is DGGITQSPKYLFRKEGQNVTLSCEQNLNHDAMYWYRQDPGQGLRLIYYSQIVNDFQKGDIAEGYSVSREKKESFPLTVTSAQKNPTAFYLCASGTNYGYTFGSGTRLTVV.

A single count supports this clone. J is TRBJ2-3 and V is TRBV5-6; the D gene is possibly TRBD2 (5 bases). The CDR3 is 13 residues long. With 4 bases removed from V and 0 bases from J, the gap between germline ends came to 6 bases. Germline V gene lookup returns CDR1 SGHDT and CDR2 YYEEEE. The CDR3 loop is CASSGLSTDTQYF. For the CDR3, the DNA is TGTGCCAGCAGCGGACTCAGCACAGATACGCAGTATTTT.

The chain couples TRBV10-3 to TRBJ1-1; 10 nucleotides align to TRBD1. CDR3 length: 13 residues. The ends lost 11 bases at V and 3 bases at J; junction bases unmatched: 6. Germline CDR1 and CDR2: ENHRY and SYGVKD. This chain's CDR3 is CAAGTGVDTEAFF. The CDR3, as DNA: TGTGCCGCGGGGACAGGGGTGGACACTGAAGCTTTCTTT.

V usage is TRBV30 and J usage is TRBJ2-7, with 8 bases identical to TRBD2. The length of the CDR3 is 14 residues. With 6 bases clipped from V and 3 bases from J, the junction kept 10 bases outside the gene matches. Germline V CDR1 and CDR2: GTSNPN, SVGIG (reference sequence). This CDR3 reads CACRGVAGGYEQYF. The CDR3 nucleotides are TGTGCCTGCCGTGGAGTGGCGGGGGGCTACGAGCAGTACTTC. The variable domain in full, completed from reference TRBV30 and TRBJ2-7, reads SQTIHQWPATLVQPVGSPLSLECTVEGTSNPNLYWYRQAAGRGLQLLFYSVGIGQISSEVPQNLSASRPQDRQFILSSKKLLLSDSGFYLCACRGVAGGYEQYFGPGTRLTVT.